This paragraph reports one T cell receptor beta chain. Sequencing was performed with immunoSEQ multiplex PCR; in TCRdb, only in-frame clones are kept and a portion is missing. The sample has 50,000 to 70,000 clones, 93% seen once. The data belong to a study of technical replicates of blood from a handful of donors. After removal of 0 bases from V and 4 bases from J, the junction contained 5 bases not matched to a gene. Per the germline V gene, CDR1 is MNHEY and CDR2 is SVGAGI. The length of the CDR3 is 15 residues. Input material: PBMCs. This chain joins TRBV6-5 and TRBJ2-7; TRBD2 matches at 8 bases. The TCR sequence derives from a human donor in good health. Some clones in this sample may be carry-over from other donors' samples. CDR3 nucleotide sequence: TGTGCCAGCAGTTACTCGACGCTAGCGGGTTACGAGCAGTACTTC. It codes for CASSYSTLAGYEQYF.